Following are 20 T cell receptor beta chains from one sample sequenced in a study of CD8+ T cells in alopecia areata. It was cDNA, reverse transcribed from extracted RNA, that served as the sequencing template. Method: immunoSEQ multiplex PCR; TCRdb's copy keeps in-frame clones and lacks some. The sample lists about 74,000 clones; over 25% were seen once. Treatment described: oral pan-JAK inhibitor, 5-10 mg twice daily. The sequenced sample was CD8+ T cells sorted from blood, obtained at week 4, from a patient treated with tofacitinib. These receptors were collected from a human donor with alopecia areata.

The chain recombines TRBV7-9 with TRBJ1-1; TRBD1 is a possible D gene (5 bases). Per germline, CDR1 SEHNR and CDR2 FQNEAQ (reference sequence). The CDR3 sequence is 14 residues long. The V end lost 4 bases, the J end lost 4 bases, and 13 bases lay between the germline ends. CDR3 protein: CASSSGTEGTEAFF. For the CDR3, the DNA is TGTGCCAGCAGCTCCGGGACGGAGGGCACTGAAGCTTTCTTT. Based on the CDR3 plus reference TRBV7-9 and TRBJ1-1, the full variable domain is DTGVSQNPRHKITKRGQNVTFRCDPISEHNRLYWYRQTLGQGPEFLTYFQNEAQLEKSRLLSDRFSAERPKGSFSTLEIQRTEQGDSAMYLCASSSGTEGTEAFFGQGTRLTVV.

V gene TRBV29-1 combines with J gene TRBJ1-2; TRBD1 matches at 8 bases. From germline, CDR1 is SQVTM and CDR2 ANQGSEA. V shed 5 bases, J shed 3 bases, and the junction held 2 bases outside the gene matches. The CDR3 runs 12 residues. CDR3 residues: CSVMGQDYGYTF. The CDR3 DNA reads TGCAGCGTTATGGGACAGGACTATGGCTACACCTTC.

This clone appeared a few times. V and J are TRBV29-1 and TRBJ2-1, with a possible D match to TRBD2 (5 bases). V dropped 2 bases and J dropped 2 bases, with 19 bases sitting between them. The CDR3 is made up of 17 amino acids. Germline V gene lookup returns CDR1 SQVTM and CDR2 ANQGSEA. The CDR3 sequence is CSVEHRTRDGPYNEQFF. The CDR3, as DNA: TGCAGCGTTGAACATCGCACTAGGGATGGACCCTACAATGAGCAGTTCTTC.

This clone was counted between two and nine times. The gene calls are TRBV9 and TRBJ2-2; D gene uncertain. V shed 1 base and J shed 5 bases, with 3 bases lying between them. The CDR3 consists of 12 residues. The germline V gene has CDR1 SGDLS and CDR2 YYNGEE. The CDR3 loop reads CASSVLTGELFF. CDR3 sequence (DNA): TGTGCCAGCAGCGTATTAACCGGGGAGCTGTTTTTT.

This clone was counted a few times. CDR3 nucleotides: TGTGCCTGGAGTGGAGGGGTTGACAGCCCGAACACTGAAGCTTTCTTT. Translation: CAWSGGVDSPNTEAFF. V and J are TRBV30 and TRBJ1-1; D possibly corresponds to TRBD1 (5 bases). In germline, CDR1 is GTSNPN, CDR2 SVGIG (reference sequence). The CDR3 sequence is 16 residues long. Deletions cut 1 base from V and 1 base from J, with 16 bases between.

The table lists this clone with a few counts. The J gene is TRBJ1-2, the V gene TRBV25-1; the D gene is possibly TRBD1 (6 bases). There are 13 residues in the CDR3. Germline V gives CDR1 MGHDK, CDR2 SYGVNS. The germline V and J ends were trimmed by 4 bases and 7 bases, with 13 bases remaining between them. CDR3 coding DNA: TGTGCCAGCAGTGCGGGGGCATTCTTTGGCTACACCTTC. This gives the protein CASSAGAFFGYTF.

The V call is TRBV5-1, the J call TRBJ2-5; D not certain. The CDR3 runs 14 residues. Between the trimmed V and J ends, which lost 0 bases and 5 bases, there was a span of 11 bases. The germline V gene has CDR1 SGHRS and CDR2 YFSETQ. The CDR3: CASSLVGNRETQYF. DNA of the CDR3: TGCGCCAGCAGCTTGGTTGGGAATAGGGAGACCCAGTACTTC.

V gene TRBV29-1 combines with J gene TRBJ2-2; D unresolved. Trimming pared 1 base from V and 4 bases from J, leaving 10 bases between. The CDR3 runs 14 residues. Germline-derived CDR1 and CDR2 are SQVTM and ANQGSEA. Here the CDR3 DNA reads TGCAGCGTTGAAGTAGGGTGGTCCACCGGGGAGCTGTTTTTT. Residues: CSVEVGWSTGELFF.

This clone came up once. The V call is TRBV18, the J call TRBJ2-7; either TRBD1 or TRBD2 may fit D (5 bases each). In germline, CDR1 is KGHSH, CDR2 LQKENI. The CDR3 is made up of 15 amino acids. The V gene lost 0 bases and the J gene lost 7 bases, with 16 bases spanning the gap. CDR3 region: CASSPPGREPWEQYF. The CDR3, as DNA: TGTGCCAGCTCACCACCGGGCAGGGAGCCTTGGGAGCAGTACTTC.

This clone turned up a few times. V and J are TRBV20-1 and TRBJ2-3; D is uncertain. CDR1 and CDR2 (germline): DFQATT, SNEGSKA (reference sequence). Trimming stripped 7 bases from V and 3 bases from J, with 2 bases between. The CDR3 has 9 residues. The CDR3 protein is CSGTDTQYF. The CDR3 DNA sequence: TGCAGTGGAACAGATACGCAGTATTTT.

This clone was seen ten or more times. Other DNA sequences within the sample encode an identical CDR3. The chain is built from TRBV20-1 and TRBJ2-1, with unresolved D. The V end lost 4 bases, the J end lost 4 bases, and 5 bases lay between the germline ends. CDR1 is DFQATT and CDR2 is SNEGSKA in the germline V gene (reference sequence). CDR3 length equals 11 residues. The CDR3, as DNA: TGCAGTGCTACACTTTACAATGAGCAGTTCTTC. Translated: CSATLYNEQFF.

The CDR3 DNA follows: TGCAGCGCAGATATTCAGGGGAGGTATGGCTACACCTTC. It codes for CSADIQGRYGYTF. V usage is TRBV29-1 and J usage is TRBJ1-2, with D possibly TRBD1 on 6 matching bases. The CDR3 contains 13 residues. Germline CDR1 and CDR2: SQVTM and ANQGSEA. V gave up 7 bases and J gave up 5 bases, with 17 bases separating them.

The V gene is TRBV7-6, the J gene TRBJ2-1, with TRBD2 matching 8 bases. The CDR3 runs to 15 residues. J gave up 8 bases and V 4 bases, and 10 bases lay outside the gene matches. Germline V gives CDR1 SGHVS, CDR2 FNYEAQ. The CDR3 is CASSYGTRFIDEQFF. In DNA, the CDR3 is TGTGCCAGCAGCTACGGGACTAGATTTATCGATGAGCAGTTCTTC.

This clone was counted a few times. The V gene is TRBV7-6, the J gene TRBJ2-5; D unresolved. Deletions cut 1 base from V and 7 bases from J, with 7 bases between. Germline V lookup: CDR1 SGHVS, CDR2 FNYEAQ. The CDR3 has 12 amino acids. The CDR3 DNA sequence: TGTGCCAGCAGCTTAGGGGAAGGGACCCAGTACTTC. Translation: CASSLGEGTQYF.

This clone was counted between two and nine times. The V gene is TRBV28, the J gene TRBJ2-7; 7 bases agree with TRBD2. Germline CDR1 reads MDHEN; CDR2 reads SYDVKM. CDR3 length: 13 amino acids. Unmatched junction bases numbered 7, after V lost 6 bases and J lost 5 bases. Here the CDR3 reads CASSRRGGDEQYF. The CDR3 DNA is TGTGCCAGCAGCCGTCGGGGAGGGGACGAGCAGTACTTC.

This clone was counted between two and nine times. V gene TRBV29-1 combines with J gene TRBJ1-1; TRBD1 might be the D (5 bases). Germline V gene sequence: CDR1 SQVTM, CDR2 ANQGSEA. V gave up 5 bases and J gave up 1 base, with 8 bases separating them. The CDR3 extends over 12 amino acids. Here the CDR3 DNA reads TGCAGCGTTTCCAGGGAGAACACTGAAGCTTTCTTT. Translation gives CSVSRENTEAFF.

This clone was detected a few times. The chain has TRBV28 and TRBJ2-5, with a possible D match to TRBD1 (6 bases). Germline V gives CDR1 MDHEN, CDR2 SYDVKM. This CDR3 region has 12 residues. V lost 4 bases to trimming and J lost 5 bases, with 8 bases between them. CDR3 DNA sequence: TGTGCCAGCAGTTCAGGGGAGGAGACCCAGTACTTC. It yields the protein CASSSGEETQYF.

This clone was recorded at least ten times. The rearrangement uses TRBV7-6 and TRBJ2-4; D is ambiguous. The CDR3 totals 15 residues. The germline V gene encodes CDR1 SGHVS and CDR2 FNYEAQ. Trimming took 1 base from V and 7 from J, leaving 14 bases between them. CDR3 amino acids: CASSLDFFLGNIQYF. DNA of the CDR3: TGTGCCAGCAGCTTAGACTTTTTCCTGGGGAACATTCAGTACTTC.

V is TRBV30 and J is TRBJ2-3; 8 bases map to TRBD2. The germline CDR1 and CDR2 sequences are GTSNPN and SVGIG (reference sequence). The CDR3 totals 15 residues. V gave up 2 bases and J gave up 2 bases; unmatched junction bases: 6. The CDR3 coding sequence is TGTGCCTGGAGTCCCGGGACTAGGAACACAGATACGCAGTATTTT. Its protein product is CAWSPGTRNTDTQYF.

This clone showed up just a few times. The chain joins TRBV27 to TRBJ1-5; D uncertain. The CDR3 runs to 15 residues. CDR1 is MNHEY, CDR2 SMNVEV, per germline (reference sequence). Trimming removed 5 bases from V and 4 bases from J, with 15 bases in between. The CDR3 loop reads CASSPYTARNQPQHF. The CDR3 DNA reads TGTGCCAGCAGTCCCTACACAGCCCGTAATCAGCCCCAGCATTTT.